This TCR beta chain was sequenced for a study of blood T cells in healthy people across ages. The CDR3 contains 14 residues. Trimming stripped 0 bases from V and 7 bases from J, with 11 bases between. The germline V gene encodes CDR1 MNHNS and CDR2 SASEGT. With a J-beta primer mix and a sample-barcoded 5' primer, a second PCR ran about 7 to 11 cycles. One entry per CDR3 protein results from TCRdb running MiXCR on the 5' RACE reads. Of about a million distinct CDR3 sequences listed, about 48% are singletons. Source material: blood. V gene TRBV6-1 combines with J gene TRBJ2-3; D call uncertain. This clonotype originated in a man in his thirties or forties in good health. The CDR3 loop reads CASSEATTRNTQYF. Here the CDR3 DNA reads TGTGCCAGCAGTGAAGCGACGACTCGCAATACGCAGTATTTT.